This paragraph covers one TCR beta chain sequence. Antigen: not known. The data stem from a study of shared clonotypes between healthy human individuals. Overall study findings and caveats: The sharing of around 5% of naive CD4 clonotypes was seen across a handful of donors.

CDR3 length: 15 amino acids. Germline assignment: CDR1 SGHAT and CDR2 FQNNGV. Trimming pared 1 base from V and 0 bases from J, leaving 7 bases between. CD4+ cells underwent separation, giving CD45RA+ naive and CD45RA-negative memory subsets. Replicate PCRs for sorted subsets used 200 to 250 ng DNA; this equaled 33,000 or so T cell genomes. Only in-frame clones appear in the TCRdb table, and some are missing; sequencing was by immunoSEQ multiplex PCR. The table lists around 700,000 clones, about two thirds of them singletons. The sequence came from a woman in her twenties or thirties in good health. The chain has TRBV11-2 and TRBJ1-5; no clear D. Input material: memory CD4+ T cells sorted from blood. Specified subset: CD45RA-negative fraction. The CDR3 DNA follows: TGTGCCAGCAGCTTAGGGACTGTTAGCAATCAGCCCCAGCATTTT. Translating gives CASSLGTVSNQPQHF.